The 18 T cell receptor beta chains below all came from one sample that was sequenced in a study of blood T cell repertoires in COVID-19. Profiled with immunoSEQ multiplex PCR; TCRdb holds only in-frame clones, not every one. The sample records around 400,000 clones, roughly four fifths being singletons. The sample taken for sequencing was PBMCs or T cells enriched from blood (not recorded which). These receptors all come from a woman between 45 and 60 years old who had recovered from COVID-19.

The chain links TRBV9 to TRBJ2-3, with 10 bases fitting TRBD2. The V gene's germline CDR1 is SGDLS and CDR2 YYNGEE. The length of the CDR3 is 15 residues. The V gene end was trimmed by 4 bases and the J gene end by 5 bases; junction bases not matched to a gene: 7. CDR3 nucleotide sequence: TGTGCCAGCAGCCCTCTAGCGGGAGTGGGAGATACGCAGTATTTT. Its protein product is CASSPLAGVGDTQYF.

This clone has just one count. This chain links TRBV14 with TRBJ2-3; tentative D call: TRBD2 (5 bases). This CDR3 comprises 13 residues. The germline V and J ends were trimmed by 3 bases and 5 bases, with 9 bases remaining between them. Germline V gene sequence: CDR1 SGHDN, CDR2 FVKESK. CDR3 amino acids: CASSHLTRDTQYF. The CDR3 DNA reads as TGTGCCAGCAGCCACCTAACTAGAGATACGCAGTATTTT.

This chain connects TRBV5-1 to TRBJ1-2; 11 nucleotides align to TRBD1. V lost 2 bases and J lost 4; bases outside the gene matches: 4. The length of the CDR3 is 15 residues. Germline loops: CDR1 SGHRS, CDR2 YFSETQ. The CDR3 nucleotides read TGCGCCAGCAGCTTAGTTGGGACAGGGGGCTATGGCTACACCTTC. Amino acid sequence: CASSLVGTGGYGYTF.

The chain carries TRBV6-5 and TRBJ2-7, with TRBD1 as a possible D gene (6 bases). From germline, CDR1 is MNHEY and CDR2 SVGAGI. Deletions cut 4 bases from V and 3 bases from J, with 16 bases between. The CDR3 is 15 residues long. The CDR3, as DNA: TGTGCCAGCAGTTCACAGGGAGCTCCCTACTACGAGCAGTACTTC. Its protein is CASSSQGAPYYEQYF.

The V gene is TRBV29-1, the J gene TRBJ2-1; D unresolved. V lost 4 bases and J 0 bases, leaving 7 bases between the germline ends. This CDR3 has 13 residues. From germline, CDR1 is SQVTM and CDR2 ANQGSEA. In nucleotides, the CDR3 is TGCAGCGTTGCCCCTAGCTCCTACAATGAGCAGTTCTTC. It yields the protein CSVAPSSYNEQFF.

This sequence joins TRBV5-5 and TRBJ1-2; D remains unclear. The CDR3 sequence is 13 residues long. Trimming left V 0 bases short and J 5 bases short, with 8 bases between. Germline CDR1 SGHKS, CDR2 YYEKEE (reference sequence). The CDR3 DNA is TGTGCCAGCAGCTTGGAACCGGGTTATGGCTACACCTTC. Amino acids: CASSLEPGYGYTF.

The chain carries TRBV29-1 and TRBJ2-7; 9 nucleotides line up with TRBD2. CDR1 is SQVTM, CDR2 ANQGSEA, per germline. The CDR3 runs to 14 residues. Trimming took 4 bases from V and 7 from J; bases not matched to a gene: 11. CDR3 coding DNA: TGCAGCGTTGTCGAGGGACTAGCCCCTGTAGAGCAGTACTTC. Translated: CSVVEGLAPVEQYF.

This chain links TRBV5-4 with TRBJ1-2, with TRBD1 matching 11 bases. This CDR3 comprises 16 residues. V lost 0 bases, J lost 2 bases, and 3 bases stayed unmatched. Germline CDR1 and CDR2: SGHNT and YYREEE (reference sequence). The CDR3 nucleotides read TGTGCCAGCAGCTTGGGCGGACAGGGGGCGAACTATGGCTACACCTTC. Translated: CASSLGGQGANYGYTF.

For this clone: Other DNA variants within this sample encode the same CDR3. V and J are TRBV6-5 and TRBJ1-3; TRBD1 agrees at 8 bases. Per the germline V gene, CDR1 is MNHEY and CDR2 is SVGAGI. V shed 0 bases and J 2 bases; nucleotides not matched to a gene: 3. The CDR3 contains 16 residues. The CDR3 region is CASSYSGQGAGNTIYF. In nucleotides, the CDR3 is TGTGCCAGCAGTTACTCCGGACAGGGAGCTGGAAACACCATATATTTT.

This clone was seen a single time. CDR3 residues: CASSEAGKNYGYTF. Written as DNA, the CDR3 is TGTGCCAGCAGCGAGGCCGGGAAAAACTATGGCTACACCTTC. The V call is TRBV5-6, the J call TRBJ1-2; D is unresolved. V lost 4 bases and J lost 2, with 12 bases in between. This CDR3 is 14 amino acids long. Germline V gives CDR1 SGHDT, CDR2 YYEEEE.

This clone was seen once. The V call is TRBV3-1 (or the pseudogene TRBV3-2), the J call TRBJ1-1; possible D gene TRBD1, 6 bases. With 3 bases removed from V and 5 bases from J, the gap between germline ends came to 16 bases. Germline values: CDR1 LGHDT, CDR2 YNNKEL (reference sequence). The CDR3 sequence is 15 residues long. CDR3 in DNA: TGTGCCAGCAGCCAGTACCAGGGGCTTAATACTGAAGCTTTCTTT. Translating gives CASSQYQGLNTEAFF.

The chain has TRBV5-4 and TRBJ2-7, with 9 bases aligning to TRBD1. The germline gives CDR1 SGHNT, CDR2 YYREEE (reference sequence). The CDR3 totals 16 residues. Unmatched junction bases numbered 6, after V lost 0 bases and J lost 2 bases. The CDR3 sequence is CASSLGGGQGAYEQYF. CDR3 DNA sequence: TGTGCCAGCAGCTTGGGGGGGGGACAGGGCGCCTACGAGCAGTACTTC.

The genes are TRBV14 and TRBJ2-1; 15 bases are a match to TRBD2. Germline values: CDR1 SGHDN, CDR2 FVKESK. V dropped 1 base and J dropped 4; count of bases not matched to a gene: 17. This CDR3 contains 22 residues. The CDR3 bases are TGTGCCAGCAGCCAAGGAGAATGGACTAGCGGGGGGGGCTGGGTTATTTACAATGAGCAGTTCTTC. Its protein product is CASSQGEWTSGGGWVIYNEQFF.

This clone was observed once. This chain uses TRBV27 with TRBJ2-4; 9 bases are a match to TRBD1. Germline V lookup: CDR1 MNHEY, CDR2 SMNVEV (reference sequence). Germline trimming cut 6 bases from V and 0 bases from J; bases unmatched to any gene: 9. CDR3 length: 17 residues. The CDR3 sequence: CASRSWTGDLAKNIQYF. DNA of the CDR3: TGTGCCAGCAGGTCATGGACAGGGGACTTAGCCAAAAACATTCAGTACTTC.

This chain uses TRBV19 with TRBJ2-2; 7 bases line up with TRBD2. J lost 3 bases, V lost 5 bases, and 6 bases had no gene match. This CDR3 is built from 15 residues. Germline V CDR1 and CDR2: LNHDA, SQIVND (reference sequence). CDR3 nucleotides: TGTGCCAGTAGTTTCCAGCGGGGAGACACCGGGGAGCTGTTTTTT. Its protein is CASSFQRGDTGELFF.

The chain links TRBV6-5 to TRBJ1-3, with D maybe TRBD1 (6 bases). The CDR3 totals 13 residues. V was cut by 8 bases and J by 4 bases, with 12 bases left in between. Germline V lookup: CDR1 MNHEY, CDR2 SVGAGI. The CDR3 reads CASGTGLGNTIYF. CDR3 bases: TGTGCCAGCGGTACAGGGCTCGGAAACACCATATATTTT.

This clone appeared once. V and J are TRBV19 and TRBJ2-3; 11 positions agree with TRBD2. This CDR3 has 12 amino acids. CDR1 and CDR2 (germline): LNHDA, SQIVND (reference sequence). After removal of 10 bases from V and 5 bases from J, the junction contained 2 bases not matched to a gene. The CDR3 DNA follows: TGTGCCACCGGACTAGCGGGAGATACGCAGTATTTT. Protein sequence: CATGLAGDTQYF.

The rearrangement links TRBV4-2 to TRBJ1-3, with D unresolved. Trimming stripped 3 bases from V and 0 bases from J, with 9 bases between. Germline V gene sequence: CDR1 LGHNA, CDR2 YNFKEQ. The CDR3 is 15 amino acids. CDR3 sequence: CASSQRSSSGNTIYF. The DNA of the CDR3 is TGTGCCAGCAGCCAGAGGAGTTCCTCTGGAAACACCATATATTTT.